The rows below give T cell receptor beta chains drawn from one sample of a study of blood T cell repertoires in COVID-19. Using immunoSEQ multiplex PCR, the repertoire was profiled, and TCRdb retains in-frame clones only, with some absent. The sample has some 150,000 clones, roughly 85% seen once; the top ten hold around 2.9%. Sequencing input: peripheral blood. These receptors came from a man aged 50 or older with acute or convalescent COVID-19. CDR3s include the opening cysteine and the closing phenylalanine or tryptophan. The D gene is left open where the match is weak. Clone size is not always given. Where it is, it says once, few, many or a class for expanded clones.

V	D	size	J	DNA	CDR3
TRBV25-1	-	-	TRBJ1-4	TGTGCCAGCAGTGAATATAGGGAGCGCCTAGATGAAAAACTGTTTTTT	CASSEYRERLDEKLFF
TRBV7-3	-	-	TRBJ2-2	TGTGCCAGCAGCTTAACCTCCCCCGGGGAGCTGTTTTTT	CASSLTSPGELFF
TRBV11-2	TRBD1	once	TRBJ2-7	TGTGCCAGCAGCTCAACCCTCTACAGGGGTTTC	CASSSTLYRGF
TRBV27	-	-	TRBJ2-1	TGTGCCAGCAGTTTGGCAGGGGATGGTAATGAGCAGTTCTTC	CASSLAGDGNEQFF
TRBV6-1	TRBD1	few	TRBJ1-2	TGTGCCAGCAGTGCTTCCTGGTGGGACAGGGAGAACTATGGCTACACCTTC	CASSASWWDRENYGYTF
TRBV27	-	-	TRBJ1-1	TGTGCCAGCAGTTTCTTCCCCCACAGGGTAGACGGGGCGGAAGCTTTCTTT	CASSFFPHRVDGAEAFF
TRBV6-6	TRBD2	-	TRBJ2-7	TGTGCCAGCAGGCCCGGCGGGGGGGCGGGGGAGCAGTACTTC	CASRPGGGAGEQYF
TRBV4-1	TRBD1	-	TRBJ2-3	TGCGCCAGCAGCCCAGGGTCGGGACAGGGGGCTGCAGATACGCAGTATTTT	CASSPGSGQGAADTQYF
TRBV12-3/TRBV12-4	-	-	TRBJ1-4	TGTGCCAGCAGGGCTCGGACTGAAAAGCTGTTTTTT	CASRARTEKLFF
TRBV10-3	-	-	TRBJ2-4	TGTGCCATCGGCGGGGCCGGGGCCAAAAACATTCAGTACTTC	CAIGGAGAKNIQYF
TRBV10-1	TRBD2	few	TRBJ2-1	TGCGCCAGCAGTGGGGGGACTAGCGGCGATGAGCAGTTCTTC	CASSGGTSGDEQFF
TRBV7-6	TRBD1	-	TRBJ1-5	TGTGCCAGCAGCTTAGGGACAGGGCCGGGGGATCAGCCCCAGCATTTT	CASSLGTGPGDQPQHF
TRBV5-1	-	-	TRBJ2-2	TGCGCCAGCAGCTTGGCGGTAGGGGCCGGGGAGCTGTTTTTT	CASSLAVGAGELFF
TRBV19	TRBD1	once	TRBJ1-5	TGTGCCAGTAGTAAGACAGGGATAAGTCAGCCCCAGCATTTT	CASSKTGISQPQHF
TRBV7-3	TRBD1	-	TRBJ2-2	TGTGCCAGCAGCCTTGGACAGGGGGCGCAAACCGGGGAGCTGTTTTTT	CASSLGQGAQTGELFF
TRBV6-6	-	-	TRBJ1-5	TGTGCCAGTCAACAGGGCAATCAGCCCCAGCATTTT	CASQQGNQPQHF
TRBV10-3	TRBD1	-	TRBJ1-2	TGTGCCATCAGATATACAGGGGGAATCTATGGCTACACCTTC	CAIRYTGGIYGYTF
TRBV10-2	-	once	TRBJ1-5	TGCGCCAGCAGTGGTCAGGGGCGAAGCAATCAGCCCCAGCATTTT	CASSGQGRSNQPQHF
TRBV12-5	TRBD1	-	TRBJ1-4	TGTGCTAGTGGGGACAGGGGGCGCGAAAAACTGTTTTTT	CASGDRGREKLFF
TRBV5-1	-	-	TRBJ2-2	TGCGCCAGCAGCTTGAACCAGGCGAACACCGGGGAGCTGTTTTTT	CASSLNQANTGELFF
TRBV19	TRBD2	-	TRBJ2-1	TGTGCCAGTAGTAGCATACTAGCGGGTTTAAGAAATGAGCAGTTCTTC	CASSSILAGLRNEQFF
TRBV7-6	TRBD1	-	TRBJ2-7	TGTGCCAGCAGTTTAGTAAGGGACAGGGGCACAGAGCAGTACTTC	CASSLVRDRGTEQYF
TRBV5-1	TRBD1	-	TRBJ1-4	TGCGCCAGCAGCTTGGCGGACAGGGTGGGTGAAAAACTGTTTTTT	CASSLADRVGEKLFF
TRBV3-1/TRBV3-2	TRBD1	-	TRBJ1-1	TGTGCCAGCAGCCCCCGGACAGGGGGCACTGAAGCTTTCTTT	CASSPRTGGTEAFF
TRBV30	-	-	TRBJ1-1	TGTGCCTGGAGTAAAGGGGGCACTGAAGCTTTCTTT	CAWSKGGTEAFF
TRBV5-8	TRBD1	-	TRBJ1-1	TGTGCCAGCAGCACGCAGAGGACAGGGGGTTTTGAAGCTTTCTTT	CASSTQRTGGFEAFF
TRBV5-1	TRBD2	-	TRBJ2-7	TGCGCCAGCAGCTTATATTCTAGCGGCGAGCAGTACTTC	CASSLYSSGEQYF
TRBV5-1	-	few	TRBJ1-6	TGCGCCAGCAGCTTGGAGGGGGTCAGGTATAATTCACCCCTCCACTTT	CASSLEGVRYNSPLHF
TRBV11-2	-	-	TRBJ2-5	TGTGCCAGCAGCTTATCTAAAGAGACCCAGTACTTC	CASSLSKETQYF
TRBV28	-	-	TRBJ2-7	TGTGCCAGCAGTTTAAATCCGGGCTACGAGCAGTACTTC	CASSLNPGYEQYF
TRBV13	TRBD1	-	TRBJ1-6	TGTGCCAGCAGCTTCGGGACAGGGGCCTCCTATAATTCACCCCTCCACTTT	CASSFGTGASYNSPLHF
TRBV7-9	-	-	TRBJ1-2	TGTGCCAGCAGCTTAAAGGCAGGGAACTATGGCTACACCTTC	CASSLKAGNYGYTF
TRBV6-2/TRBV6-3	-	-	TRBJ2-7	TGTGCCAGCAGTATAGCGGAAGGCTACGAGCAGTACTTC	CASSIAEGYEQYF
TRBV28	-	-	TRBJ2-7	TGTGCCAGCATCCCCCTGGGAGCTACCATGGTCTACGAGCAGTACTTC	CASIPLGATMVYEQYF
TRBV7-3	TRBD1	-	TRBJ2-2	TGTGCCAGCAGCTTAAGCGGGGACAGGGGGGTCACCGGGGAGCTGTTTTTT	CASSLSGDRGVTGELFF
TRBV29-1	-	-	TRBJ1-2	TGCAGCGCTGAATATGGCACCGACTATGGCTACACCTTC	CSAEYGTDYGYTF
TRBV11-2	-	few	TRBJ1-3	TGTGCCAGCAGCCCGGGACATTCTGGAAACACCATATATTTT	CASSPGHSGNTIYF
TRBV7-9	-	-	TRBJ1-6	TGTGCCAGCAGCCAGCCCGAGGCGAGTTCACCCCTCCACTTT	CASSQPEASSPLHF
TRBV5-5	-	-	TRBJ1-3	TGTGCCAGCAGCCGGGGGGCCTCTGGAAACACCATATATTTT	CASSRGASGNTIYF
TRBV6-5	TRBD1	-	TRBJ1-2	TGTGCCAGCAGTTCCCTTGACAGGGGGTATGGCTACACCTTC	CASSSLDRGYGYTF
TRBV7-9	-	once	TRBJ1-1	TGTGCCAGCACCGACGACAGGAAAAACACTGAAGCTTTCTTT	CASTDDRKNTEAFF
TRBV19	-	-	TRBJ1-3	TGTGCCAGTAGTATGCCCGGGGGGCCGAGCTCTGGAAACACCATATATTTT	CASSMPGGPSSGNTIYF
TRBV6-5	TRBD1	-	TRBJ1-5	TGTGCCAGCTCTCCAGGGGGCGCGGGGAATCAGCCCCAGCATTTT	CASSPGGAGNQPQHF
TRBV2	TRBD2	-	TRBJ2-7	TGTGCCAGCCTCAGCGGGAGGGCCGGATACGAGCAGTACTTC	CASLSGRAGYEQYF
TRBV7-9	TRBD1	-	TRBJ1-2	TGTGCCAGCAGCTCGGAAACAGGGGGCAGCTATGGCTACACCTTC	CASSSETGGSYGYTF
TRBV11-3	TRBD1	-	TRBJ2-2	TGTGCCAGCAGAACCCAGGGGGCATCCGGGGAGCTGTTTTTT	CASRTQGASGELFF
TRBV11-2	-	-	TRBJ2-7	TGTGCCAGCAGCTTAGGGGTCAGGGTCTACGAGCAGTACTTC	CASSLGVRVYEQYF
TRBV2	-	-	TRBJ1-4	TGTGCCAGCAGTGCTAATTTACCTAATGAAAAACTGTTTTTT	CASSANLPNEKLFF